A selection of T cell receptor beta chains follows, all from one sample in a study of cytomegalovirus exposure and HLA in healthy donors. Some clones are missing from TCRdb's copy, which holds only in-frame ones; the method was immunoSEQ multiplex PCR. This table holds 150,000 to 200,000 clones. Source material: PBMCs. The receptors stem from a man aged 25-45 years in good health and CMV-seronegative. The CDR3 runs from the conserved cysteine through the conserved F or W. The D gene is left open where the match is weak.

cdr3_length	d_call	v_call	j_call	cdr3_aa	cdr3_nt
14	TRBD1	TRBV15	TRBJ2-7	CATSRMRTGDEQYF	TGTGCCACCAGCAGAATGAGGACAGGGGATGAGCAGTACTTC
14	NA	TRBV7-9	TRBJ1-3	CATPVGESLNTIYF	TGTGCCACCCCCGTAGGAGAGTCCCTAAACACCATATATTTT
13	NA	TRBV14	TRBJ2-7	CASSQGLVYEQYF	TGTGCCAGCAGCCAAGGATTAGTTTACGAGCAGTACTTC
18	NA	TRBV21-1	TRBJ1-2	CASSKVGGQGARNYGYTF	TGTGCCAGCAGCAAAGTTGGCGGACAGGGGGCTCGAAACTATGGCTACACCTTC
16	NA	TRBV10-1	TRBJ2-2	CASTKDSSLNTGELFF	TGCGCCAGCACCAAAGACAGTTCCCTTAACACCGGGGAGCTGTTTTTT
15	NA	TRBV5-6	TRBJ1-1	CASSPVTRLNTEAFF	TGTGCCAGCAGCCCTGTGACACGGTTGAACACTGAAGCTTTCTTT
15	TRBD1	TRBV5-1	TRBJ2-7	CASSREGTGVHEQYF	TGCGCCAGCAGCCGAGAAGGGACAGGGGTCCACGAGCAGTACTTC
18	TRBD2	TRBV9	TRBJ2-3	CASSPRLAGGTSTDTQYF	TGTGCCAGCAGCCCCCGACTAGCGGGGGGGACTAGCACAGATACGCAGTATTTT
15	TRBD2	TRBV19	TRBJ2-4	CASSIRAREGNIQYF	TGTGCCAGTAGTATACGAGCCAGGGAGGGGAACATTCAGTACTTC
16	TRBD1	TRBV6-5	TRBJ2-2	CASSYSHSGGHGELFF	TGTGCCAGCAGTTACTCCCATTCAGGGGGCCACGGGGAGCTGTTTTTT
14	NA	TRBV7-6	TRBJ1-1	CASSLGRGNTEAFF	TGTGCCAGCAGCTTAGGGAGGGGGAACACTGAAGCTTTCTTT
13	NA	TRBV6-5	TRBJ1-2	CASSYSSGNGYTF	TGTGCCAGCAGTTACTCTTCGGGGAATGGCTACACCTTC
15	NA	TRBV27	TRBJ1-6	CASSLKGSGNSPLHF	TGTGCCAGCAGTTTAAAGGGTAGCGGTAATTCACCCCTCCACTTT
17	TRBD1	TRBV2	TRBJ2-1	CASSVRAPGQSYNEQFF	TGTGCCAGCAGTGTGCGCGCTCCGGGACAGTCCTACAATGAGCAGTTCTTC
16	NA	TRBV18	TRBJ2-7	CASSPRVQGSSYEQYF	TGTGCCAGCTCACCACGGGTTCAGGGGAGCTCCTACGAGCAGTACTTC
14	TRBD1	TRBV5-1	TRBJ2-7	CASSLRQGVDEQYF	TGCGCCAGCAGCTTGAGACAGGGAGTAGACGAGCAGTACTTC
14	TRBD1	TRBV11-2	TRBJ1-1	CASSFTGGGSEAFF	TGTGCCAGCAGCTTCACAGGGGGAGGTAGTGAAGCTTTCTTT
15	TRBD2	TRBV2	TRBJ2-1	CASRQLAGAGHEQFF	TGTGCCAGCAGACAACTAGCGGGGGCGGGGCATGAGCAGTTCTTC
15	TRBD1	TRBV19	TRBJ2-7	CASSPPDRAPLFQYF	TGTGCCAGTAGTCCTCCAGACAGGGCCCCTCTCTTTCAGTACTTC
10	NA	TRBV29-1	TRBJ1-1	CSAVNTEAFF	TGCAGCGCCGTGAACACTGAAGCTTTCTTT
14	TRBD1	TRBV10-1	TRBJ1-5	CASSSGQGNQPQHF	TGCGCCAGCAGCTCCGGACAGGGCAATCAGCCCCAGCATTTT
14	NA	TRBV7-6	TRBJ1-1	CASSPDRPNTEAFF	TGTGCCAGCAGCCCCGACAGGCCGAACACTGAAGCTTTCTTT
16	TRBD1	TRBV23-1	TRBJ1-2	CASSRRDRSYRYGYTF	TGCGCCAGCAGTCGGAGGGACAGGTCCTACCGCTATGGCTACACCTTC
18	TRBD2	TRBV2	TRBJ2-7	CASSSLGRLAGASYEQYF	TGTGCCAGCAGCTCCCTGGGGAGACTAGCGGGGGCCTCCTACGAGCAGTACTTC
14	NA	TRBV2	TRBJ1-2	CASRKDSQLYGYTF	TGTGCCAGCCGTAAGGACAGCCAACTCTATGGCTACACCTTC
12	NA	TRBV2	TRBJ2-7	CASKSGFYEQYF	TGTGCCAGCAAGTCGGGTTTCTACGAGCAGTACTTC
12	NA	TRBV30	TRBJ2-7	CAWNGYSYEQYF	TGTGCCTGGAACGGTTACTCCTACGAGCAGTACTTC
16	TRBD2	TRBV19	TRBJ2-2	CASAGLAGDKPGELFF	TGTGCCAGTGCGGGACTAGCGGGGGATAAACCCGGGGAGCTGTTTTTT
14	NA	TRBV6-5	TRBJ2-7	CASSYGPGEYEQYF	TGTGCCAGCAGTTACGGGCCGGGGGAGTACGAGCAGTACTTC
14	TRBD1	TRBV25-1	TRBJ1-3	CASSLGTAGNTIYF	TGTGCCAGCTCACTTGGGACAGCTGGAAACACCATATATTTT
16	NA	TRBV6-5	TRBJ1-6	CASSYSSGLGNSPLHF	TGTGCCAGCAGTTACTCGTCGGGACTGGGTAATTCACCCCTCCACTTT
15	NA	TRBV21-1	TRBJ2-1	CASSTTGLFGNEQFF	TGTGCCAGCAGCACCACGGGACTCTTTGGGAATGAGCAGTTCTTC
17	NA	TRBV4-1	TRBJ1-6	CASSQAFVTGLPSPLHF	TGCGCCAGCAGCCAAGCATTTGTCACAGGACTACCTTCACCCCTCCACTTT
16	NA	TRBV5-4	TRBJ2-7	CASSRGGASSGHEQYF	TGTGCCAGCAGCCGAGGGGGGGCTAGCTCTGGGCACGAGCAGTACTTC
14	NA	TRBV2	TRBJ1-2	CASSDSLVNYGYTF	TGTGCCAGCAGTGACTCTCTAGTTAACTATGGCTACACCTTC
15	NA	TRBV2	TRBJ1-1	CASTIGPTMNTEAFF	TGTGCCAGCACGATCGGTCCAACCATGAACACTGAAGCTTTCTTT
13	NA	TRBV6-1	TRBJ2-7	CASSEDGYYEQYF	TGTGCCAGCAGTGAAGACGGATACTACGAGCAGTACTTC
13	NA	TRBV9	TRBJ2-7	CASSVGSTYEQYF	TGTGCCAGCAGCGTAGGCAGTACCTACGAGCAGTACTTC
18	TRBD2	TRBV2	TRBJ2-4	CASTQRLAGGLAKNIQYF	TGTGCCAGCACCCAACGACTAGCGGGAGGTCTAGCCAAAAACATTCAGTACTTC
15	TRBD1	TRBV6-1	TRBJ1-1	CASRVRQGANTEAFF	TGTGCCAGCAGGGTCAGACAGGGTGCGAACACTGAAGCTTTCTTT
15	NA	TRBV7-2	TRBJ1-4	CASSFGTATNEKLFF	TGTGCCAGCAGCTTCGGTACAGCAACTAATGAAAAACTGTTTTTT
16	NA	TRBV18	TRBJ2-1	CASSPPRAYEDYEQFF	TGTGCCAGCTCACCTCCTAGAGCTTATGAGGATTATGAGCAGTTCTTC
14	NA	TRBV5-8	TRBJ2-7	CASSLGGTLYEQYF	TGTGCCAGCAGCTTGGGCGGGACCCTCTACGAGCAGTACTTC
16	TRBD2	TRBV6-5	TRBJ2-4	CASSSPELAGMDIQYF	TGTGCCAGCAGTTCCCCAGAGCTAGCGGGGATGGACATTCAGTACTTC
15	NA	TRBV30	TRBJ2-1	CAWSPVVLSYNEQFF	TGTGCCTGGAGCCCCGTTGTACTCTCCTACAATGAGCAGTTCTTC
18	TRBD2	TRBV11-2	TRBJ2-5	CASSSRLAGGPTGETQYF	TGTGCCAGCAGCTCCCGACTAGCGGGAGGGCCGACGGGAGAGACCCAGTACTTC
13	TRBD1	TRBV28	TRBJ2-7	CASSLDRLHEQYF	TGTGCCAGCAGTTTGGACAGGTTACACGAGCAGTACTTC
15	TRBD1	TRBV28	TRBJ1-3	CASSLTGGEGNTIYF	TGTGCCAGCAGTTTGACAGGGGGGGAAGGAAACACCATATATTTT